This T cell receptor beta chain was sequenced for a study of human T cells and chemical hapten exposure. Overall study context: 2% DPC applied to an approximately 2 cm by approximately 2 cm arm area sensitized donors.

In this sample, this clonotype turned up many times. The CDR3 totals 11 residues. With 5 bases removed from V and 10 bases from J, the gap between germline ends came to 11 bases. Time point of the sample: pre-sensitization, week 0. The treatment denotes: therapeutic diphenylcyclopropenone sensitization with weekly scalp DPC. Blood, whole and unfractionated, served as the source for total RNA extraction. TCRdb re-analysed the RACE reads in MiXCR, keeping a single row per CDR3 protein. The table includes 200,000 to 300,000 distinct CDR3 sequences, about 9.4% detected once. This material consisted of whole blood, taken in connection with sensitization to the hapten diphenylcyclopropenone (DPC). The V gene is TRBV12-3 or TRBV12-4, the J gene TRBJ1-1; D is unresolved. The receptor was derived from a woman between 40 and 55 years old with alopecia areata. Some clones in this sample may be carry-over from other donors' samples. Written as DNA, the CDR3 is TGTGCCAGCAGTCACGCTATCGGAGCTTTCTTT. Translation gives CASSHAIGAFF.